Each of the 21 T cell receptor beta chains below was sequenced from the same sample in a study of blood T cell repertoires in COVID-19. This table comes from immunoSEQ multiplex PCR, and its TCRdb copy is limited to in-frame clones, with some not included. This table has fewer than 150,000 clones, around 90% appearing once. Sequencing was carried out using peripheral blood. Source of these receptors: a woman aged 55-69 years with COVID-19, enrolled during active disease.

This chain connects TRBV6-2 or TRBV6-3 to TRBJ2-2; no clear D. V was trimmed by 8 bases and J by 1 base, leaving 8 bases between them. The CDR3 has 13 amino acids. Germline CDR1 MNHEY, CDR2 SVGEGT. This chain's CDR3 is CASGRGNTGELFF. In DNA, the CDR3 is TGTGCCAGCGGCCGAGGGAACACCGGGGAGCTGTTTTTT.

This clone was seen a single time. The chain links TRBV4-3 to TRBJ2-3, with D uncertain. CDR1 is LGHNA and CDR2 is YSLEER in the germline V gene. The V gene lost 2 bases and the J gene lost 2 bases, with 8 bases spanning the gap. The CDR3 has 14 amino acids. The CDR3, as DNA: TGCGCCAGCAGCCAACAATGGCCCACAGATACGCAGTATTTT. Protein sequence: CASSQQWPTDTQYF.

The rearrangement links TRBV6-5 to TRBJ1-3; unclear D gene. The V gene lost 6 bases and the J gene lost 6 bases, with 12 bases spanning the gap. The CDR3 is 13 residues long. Germline CDR1 and CDR2: MNHEY and SVGAGI. The CDR3 DNA sequence: TGTGCCAGCAGCTGGGAGGCGGAAAACACCATATATTTT. It specifies CASSWEAENTIYF.

This clone was observed a handful of times. This rearrangement joins TRBV9 to TRBJ1-2; 8 positions agree with TRBD1. Germline CDR1 and CDR2: SGDLS and YYNGEE. The V and J ends lost 3 bases and 2 bases, in that order; junction bases with no gene match: 0. This CDR3 has 13 residues. This chain's CDR3 is CASSGTGNYGYTF. The DNA of the CDR3 is TGTGCCAGCAGCGGGACAGGGAACTATGGCTACACCTTC.

This clone came up once. J is TRBJ1-1 and V is TRBV29-1; 7 bases agree with TRBD1. J gave up 0 bases and V 4 bases, and 2 bases lay outside the gene matches. Per the germline V gene, CDR1 is SQVTM and CDR2 is ANQGSEA. The CDR3 runs 13 residues. CDR3 in DNA: TGCAGCGTTGCCGGGACAGTGAACACTGAAGCTTTCTTT. Translating it yields CSVAGTVNTEAFF.

V usage is TRBV30 and J usage is TRBJ2-2; 10 bases match TRBD1. Germline V lookup: CDR1 GTSNPN, CDR2 SVGIG (reference sequence). The CDR3 is 15 residues long. Trimming removed 0 bases from V and 9 bases from J; junction bases left unmatched: 7. In DNA, the CDR3 is TGTGCCTGGAGTGTGGAGGACAGGGGGAACCGGGAGCTGTTTTTT. Translating gives CAWSVEDRGNRELFF.

The genes are TRBV7-2 and TRBJ2-3; 7 bases match TRBD1. J gave up 0 bases and V 4 bases, and 10 bases lay outside the gene matches. The CDR3 is 17 residues long. Germline values: CDR1 SGHTA, CDR2 FQGNSA. In DNA, the CDR3 is TGTGCCAGCAGCTACCGACAGGGAACCCCTAGCACAGATACGCAGTATTTT. Translated: CASSYRQGTPSTDTQYF.

The chain links TRBV6-2 or TRBV6-3 to TRBJ1-4, with TRBD1 as a possible D gene (6 bases). CDR3 length: 13 amino acids. Trimming stripped 4 bases from V and 8 bases from J, with 11 bases between. The germline CDR1 and CDR2 sequences are MNHEY and SVGEGT. CDR3 coding DNA: TGTGCCAGCAGTTGGAACAGGGTGGAAAAACTGTTTTTT. Protein sequence: CASSWNRVEKLFF.

J is TRBJ1-2 and V is TRBV4-2, with 9 bases fitting TRBD1. The germline gives CDR1 LGHNA, CDR2 YNFKEQ. V lost 0 bases, J lost 8 bases, and 4 bases stayed unmatched. This CDR3 spans 14 amino acids. The CDR3 DNA reads TGTGCCAGCAGCCAAGATCTAGGACAGGGGGGCTACACCTTC. Translating gives CASSQDLGQGGYTF.

The chain has TRBV5-6 and TRBJ1-4; D perhaps matches TRBD1 (5 bases). In germline, CDR1 is SGHDT, CDR2 YYEEEE. The CDR3 has 14 residues. Trimming shortened V by 6 bases and J by 8 bases, and 17 bases separated the two germline ends. This CDR3 reads CASTPKGAGEKLFF. The CDR3 DNA follows: TGTGCCAGCACCCCCAAAGGGGCAGGAGAAAAACTGTTTTTT.

This clone appeared a single time. The chain carries TRBV7-8 and TRBJ2-5, with 9 bases identical to TRBD2. CDR3 length: 18 residues. The ends lost 2 bases at V and 5 bases at J; junction bases unmatched: 15. The germline V gene encodes CDR1 SGHVS and CDR2 FQNEAQ. The CDR3 DNA is TGTGCCAGCAGCTTACGGCGGGGGGGCTTTTCCCCCCCCGAGACCCAGTACTTC. Translating gives CASSLRRGGFSPPETQYF.

V usage is TRBV25-1 and J usage is TRBJ2-2; tentative D call: TRBD1 (6 bases). The germline CDR1 and CDR2 sequences are MGHDK and SYGVNS. V was cut by 2 bases and J by 2 bases, with 12 bases left in between. CDR3 length equals 16 residues. As DNA, the CDR3 is TGTGCCAGCAGTGAAAAGGGCAGGGGTAACACCGGGGAGCTGTTTTTT. As protein: CASSEKGRGNTGELFF.

This chain connects TRBV7-2 to TRBJ2-4, with a weak D call TRBD1 (6 bases). The CDR3 runs to 17 residues. Trimming shortened V by 2 bases and J by 0 bases, and 14 bases separated the two germline ends. Germline-derived CDR1 and CDR2 are SGHTA and FQGNSA. The CDR3 spells CASSLRGTSLAKNIQYF. CDR3 DNA sequence: TGTGCCAGCAGCTTAAGGGGGACATCTCTAGCCAAAAACATTCAGTACTTC. The full variable domain, completed using reference TRBV7-2 and TRBJ2-4, is GAGVSQSPSNKVTEKGKDVELRCDPISGHTALYWYRQSLGQGLEFLIYFQGNSAPDKSGLPSDRFSAERTGGSVSTLTIQRTQQEDSAVYLCASSLRGTSLAKNIQYFGAGTRLSVL.

The chain combines TRBV4-1 with TRBJ2-5; TRBD1 aligns across 8 bases. Trimming cost V 2 bases and J 2 bases; bases outside gene matches: 10. Germline CDR1 reads MGHRA; CDR2 reads YSYEKL. This CDR3 contains 17 residues. The CDR3, as DNA: TGCGCCAGCAGCCAAAGACACCAGGACAGGGTACAAGAGACCCAGTACTTC. Protein: CASSQRHQDRVQETQYF.

This clone was counted between two and nine times. The chain recombines TRBV5-1 with TRBJ2-2; D is perhaps TRBD1 (6 bases). V shed 6 bases and J shed 2 bases, with 17 bases lying between them. Germline lookup yields CDR1 SGHRS and CDR2 YFSETQ. The CDR3 loop spans 16 amino acids. The DNA for the CDR3 is TGCGCCAGCACCCTACAGGGTGTCTTCAACACCGGGGAGCTGTTTTTT. Protein sequence: CASTLQGVFNTGELFF.

The chain couples TRBV25-1 to TRBJ1-4; D is uncertain. Germline V lookup: CDR1 MGHDK, CDR2 SYGVNS. The V and J ends lost 11 bases and 8 bases respectively, with 12 bases between them. This CDR3 region has 11 residues. CDR3 region: CAAWTGEKLFF. CDR3 bases: TGTGCCGCGTGGACGGGGGAAAAACTGTTTTTT.

The rearrangement joins TRBV7-2 to TRBJ2-5; 7 bases are shared with TRBD2. The length of the CDR3 is 14 residues. J lost 2 bases, V lost 5 bases, and 5 bases had no gene match. CDR1 and CDR2 from the germline V gene are SGHTA and FQGNSA. CDR3 coding DNA: TGTGCCAGCAGCGGGCCCGGGGGGCAAGAGACCCAGTACTTC. Protein sequence: CASSGPGGQETQYF. Variable domain in full (rest from reference TRBV7-2 and TRBJ2-5): GAGVSQSPSNKVTEKGKDVELRCDPISGHTALYWYRQSLGQGLEFLIYFQGNSAPDKSGLPSDRFSAERTGGSVSTLTIQRTQQEDSAVYLCASSGPGGQETQYFGPGTRLLVL.

The CDR3 protein is CASSLGPGLAGGLAYEQYF. Written as DNA, the CDR3 is TGTGCCAGCAGCTTAGGTCCCGGGCTAGCGGGGGGGTTAGCCTACGAGCAGTACTTC. The rearrangement links TRBV7-2 to TRBJ2-7; 12 nucleotides line up with TRBD2. Trimming at V came to 1 base and at J to 2 bases, leaving 12 bases not matched to a gene. Germline CDR1 is SGHTA and CDR2 is FQGNSA. The CDR3 consists of 19 residues.

The chain employs TRBV4-1 and TRBJ2-5, with 9 nucleotides matching TRBD1. Germline V gene sequence: CDR1 MGHRA, CDR2 YSYEKL. CDR3 size: 16 residues. With 4 bases clipped from V and 5 bases from J, the junction kept 11 bases outside the gene matches. CDR3 sequence (DNA): TGCGCCAGCAGCCGGCCGGGACAGGGTGTTTGGGAGACCCAGTACTTC. Its protein is CASSRPGQGVWETQYF.

V gene TRBV11-1 combines with J gene TRBJ1-2; the match to TRBD1 covers 10 bases. The germline CDR1 and CDR2 sequences are SGHAT and FQDESV (reference sequence). CDR3 length equals 15 residues. J lost 4 bases, V lost 5 bases, and 7 bases had no gene match. CDR3 DNA sequence: TGTGCCAGCAGCCCGAGGGACAGGGGACTCTATGGCTACACCTTC. Translation: CASSPRDRGLYGYTF.

Here the CDR3 reads CASSLPGTSGGAGTQYF. As DNA, the CDR3 is TGCGCCAGCAGCCTCCCCGGGACTAGCGGGGGTGCGGGGACCCAGTACTTC. The V and J genes are TRBV5-1 and TRBJ2-5; 14 nucleotides match TRBD2. V gave up 4 bases and J gave up 7 bases; unmatched junction bases: 12. Germline assignment: CDR1 SGHRS and CDR2 YFSETQ. The CDR3 has 17 residues.